This T cell receptor beta chain emerged from a study of PD-1 blockade in classical Hodgkin lymphoma (TCRdb year 2020). The study in broad terms: Nivolumab dosing was 3 mg/kg intravenously every 2 weeks, continuing until either disease progression or unacceptable toxicity. A peripheral blood immune signature of response to PD-1 blockade in classical Hodgkin lymphoma was defined using TCR beta sequencing and CyTOF.

Overall results and qualifications from the work: A significant rise by C4D1 was seen in CD4+ but not CD8+ TCR diversity (p=0.0027 vs p=0.16), with the rise being most apparent in complete responders (p=0.02). Lower diversity was seen in patients whose nivolumab began less than 1 year after ASCT, and these patients were left out of later analyses so that immune reconstitution would not confound the results. Baseline TCR diversity was reported as lower in newly diagnosed patients than in healthy donors, and lower still in relapsed/refractory patients. The study covered only a single clinical trial cohort, and the causes of the repertoire differences, possibly disease activity or prior therapy, were still not defined. Trial patients achieving complete response had baseline diversity similar to newly diagnosed patients, whereas partial responders and progressors had significantly lower diversity.

The time point label on this specimen signifies: cycle 4 day 1 (C4D1), after six to seven weeks of nivolumab. All trial patients had relapsed after autologous stem cell transplantation, with cohorts A, B and C differing in prior brentuximab vedotin exposure. A Miltenyi CD8+ T cell isolation kit was used for magnetic negative selection to purify CD8+ T cells from thawed PBMCs. The trial cohort was composed of some 57 patients with relapsed/refractory classical Hodgkin lymphoma, for whom complete response, partial response or progressive disease was recorded as best overall response. Trial patients were treated with single-agent nivolumab in the multi-cohort phase II CheckMate 205 trial. An independent review committee assessed best overall response by applying the 2007 International Working Group response criteria. Trial PBMCs were collected immediately before nivolumab initiation (C1D1) and during therapy at cycle 2 day 1 and cycle 4 day 1. After peripheral blood was drawn into 8 mL Vacutainer Cell Preparation Tubes, PBMCs were isolated by centrifugation and then cryopreserved. Purified CD4+ and CD8+ fractions were prepared only for cases with an additional available PBMC sample. Magnetically labelled cells were removed on LS columns in a quadroMACS separator, and the flow-through was collected as the purified fraction.

The table lists this clone with a few counts. The specificity of this receptor is unknown. No much larger clone is present one base from it, and per-base qualities are unavailable. Genomic DNA was extracted with the Qiagen DNeasy kit from unsorted PBMCs and from negatively selected CD4+ and CD8+ fractions. Using primers that anneal to V and J segments, immunoSEQ multiplex PCR amplified the TCR beta CDR3 regions. A synthetic immune receptor repertoire was used to minimize amplification bias, and any remaining bias was removed computationally after sequencing. The study's own analysis went as follows. Repertoire diversity was quantified as the Shannon entropy index using custom Python scripts. The unsorted, CD4+ and CD8+ repertoires were each analyzed separately, with the exception of combined analyses, where CD4+ and CD8+ sequences were merged in silico. A clone was considered expanded if an increase in frequency of at least 2-fold after treatment relative to C1D1 was found, and a pseudocount of 0.5 was applied to clones undetected at baseline. Clones with 0 or 1 copy at C1D1 were classified as singleton clones, and clones with 2 or more copies were classified as non-singleton clones. Clones expanded in unsorted samples were annotated as CD4+, CD8+ or unknown by matching protein sequences in sorted samples from the same patient. Wilcoxon tests on paired samples were used to test diversity changes from C1D1 to C4D1. Entries here come from immuneACCESS through TCRdb and include only in-frame sequences with V and J called. Some clones fail to appear in such tables; in the studies checked, an unresolved V gene covers under half of the shortfall, and the cause of the remainder is unknown. Clone size and V and J calls were adopted from that table, with D and trimming inferred from the DNA. This sample gives 15,000 to 25,000 clones in total; 84% of them show up just once. Clones ranked in the top ten supply around 7.8% of the sample.

Relative to germline, V is 6 bases shorter and J is 0 bases shorter, with 8 bases between their ends. The CDR3 has 13 amino acids, counting the end cysteine and phenylalanine. CDR3 DNA only is kept here, 39 bases in frame from base 1. CDR1 MDHEN and CDR2 SYDVKM were looked up in the germline V gene. The source was CD8+ T cells from blood, collected before the fourth cycle of nivolumab. The sequence joins TRBV28 to TRBJ1-1; no D gene can be assigned with confidence. The clonotype was recovered from a human donor with classical Hodgkin lymphoma. The DNA is TGTGCCAGCAGCTCTCGATTGAACACTGAAGCTTTCTTT. Its coded protein is CASSSRLNTEAFF.